The 29 T cell receptor beta chains reported below all come from one sample, sequenced in a study of blood T cell repertoires in COVID-19. TCRdb's copy holds only in-frame clones and misses some; the assay was immunoSEQ multiplex PCR. The data show approximately 200,000 clones, around 94% seen once. The sample taken for sequencing was peripheral blood. All receptors come from a man aged 25 to 45 with COVID-19, enrolled during active disease.

This chain uses TRBV29-1 with TRBJ2-7; possible D gene TRBD2, 5 bases. There are 15 residues in the CDR3. Deletions cut 0 bases from V and 2 bases from J, with 14 bases between. From germline, CDR1 is SQVTM and CDR2 ANQGSEA. CDR3 sequence (DNA): TGCAGCGTTGAAGATCCTGGGAGTAGGCCCTACGAGCAGTACTTC. This translates into CSVEDPGSRPYEQYF.

V and J are TRBV9 and TRBJ1-2; D is undetermined. CDR3 length: 14 residues. V gave up 3 bases and J gave up 4 bases, with 13 bases separating them. Germline lookup yields CDR1 SGDLS and CDR2 YYNGEE. The CDR3 loop reads CASSAQVQLYGYTF. In DNA, the CDR3 is TGTGCCAGCAGCGCCCAAGTACAGCTCTATGGCTACACCTTC.

The rearrangement uses TRBV19 and TRBJ1-6; 11 bases are shared with TRBD1. The germline V gene encodes CDR1 LNHDA and CDR2 SQIVND (reference sequence). This CDR3 has 12 residues. Trimming removed 11 bases from V and 9 bases from J; junction bases left unmatched: 3. The CDR3 loop reads CAAGTGGSPLHF. In DNA form, the CDR3 reads TGTGCCGCCGGGACAGGGGGTTCACCCCTCCACTTT.

Here the CDR3 reads CASSSRQSTDTQYF. The CDR3 region has the DNA TGTGCCAGCAGCTCCAGACAGAGCACAGATACGCAGTATTTT. This chain links TRBV11-2 with TRBJ2-3; perhaps TRBD1 as D (5 bases). Germline loops: CDR1 SGHAT, CDR2 FQNNGV. Trimming pared 4 bases from V and 0 bases from J, leaving 8 bases between. CDR3 length: 14 residues.

The chain is built from TRBV14 and TRBJ1-2; D call uncertain. V dropped 2 bases and J dropped 4 bases, with 8 bases sitting between them. Germline lookup yields CDR1 SGHDN and CDR2 FVKESK. The CDR3 runs 13 residues. CDR3 loop: CASSQSGSYGYTF. The CDR3 DNA reads as TGTGCCAGCAGCCAATCGGGGAGCTATGGCTACACCTTC.

The chain carries TRBV7-6 and TRBJ2-1; 9 nucleotides line up with TRBD1. CDR1 and CDR2 (germline): SGHVS, FNYEAQ. With 2 bases clipped from V and 6 bases from J, the junction kept 8 bases outside the gene matches. The CDR3 runs to 16 residues. The DNA of the CDR3 is TGTGCCAGCAGCTTACTGGGACAGGGTTATCTCAATGAGCAGTTCTTC. This encodes CASSLLGQGYLNEQFF.

This chain joins TRBV7-6 and TRBJ2-3; 8 bases align to TRBD2. The CDR3 totals 15 residues. Germline assignment: CDR1 SGHVS and CDR2 FNYEAQ. V shed 6 bases and J 5 bases; nucleotides not matched to a gene: 10. The CDR3: CASRDTGGREDTQYF. The CDR3, as DNA: TGTGCCAGCAGGGATACGGGGGGGAGGGAAGATACGCAGTATTTT.

The V and J genes are TRBV6-5 and TRBJ1-3, with D possibly being TRBD1 (5 bases). The length of the CDR3 is 15 residues. The ends were cut back, 1 base at V and 4 bases at J, with 11 bases in the middle. In germline, CDR1 is MNHEY, CDR2 SVGAGI. The CDR3 nucleotides read TGTGCCAGCAGTTACTGGGGGGGTGGCGGAAACACCATATATTTT. Residues: CASSYWGGGGNTIYF.

The V call is TRBV5-1, the J call TRBJ1-1, with 9 bases identical to TRBD1. CDR1 and CDR2 from the germline V gene are SGHRS and YFSETQ. The CDR3 has 16 amino acids. V trimming: 4 bases; J trimming: 6 bases; junction bases outside the gene matches: 13. As DNA, the CDR3 is TGCGCCAGCAGCCCGGGACAGGGTCCCTACTTTCCTGAAGCTTTCTTT. This encodes CASSPGQGPYFPEAFF.

This clone appeared once. The chain uses TRBV18 and TRBJ1-4; possibly TRBD1 for D (5 bases). The CDR3 is made up of 15 amino acids. Trimming cost V 2 bases and J 3 bases, with 10 bases left between them. CDR1 KGHSH and CDR2 LQKENI come from the germline V gene. CDR3 DNA sequence: TGTGCCAGCTCACCAAGGACATTGCCTAATGAAAAACTGTTTTTT. Protein product: CASSPRTLPNEKLFF. The entire variable domain, with the rest obtained from reference TRBV18 and TRBJ1-4, is as follows: NAGVMQNPRHLVRRRGQEARLRCSPMKGHSHVYWYRQLPEEGLKFMVYLQKENIIDESGMPKERFSAEFPKEGPSILRIQQVVRGDSAAYFCASSPRTLPNEKLFFGSGTQLSVL.

J is TRBJ2-5 and V is TRBV6-6; 7 bases map to TRBD2. Germline CDR1 MNHNY, CDR2 SVGAGI (reference sequence). The CDR3 extends over 15 amino acids. The ends lost 5 bases at V and 2 bases at J; junction bases unmatched: 8. In DNA form, the CDR3 reads TGTGCCAGCAGTCTCGGACTAGGGCAGCAAGAGACCCAGTACTTC. Its protein product is CASSLGLGQQETQYF.

This rearrangement joins TRBV19 to TRBJ2-7, with D unresolved. Germline CDR1 LNHDA, CDR2 SQIVND (reference sequence). V was clipped by 1 base and J by 2 bases, with 15 bases between them. The CDR3 sequence is 16 residues long. In DNA form, the CDR3 reads TGTGCCAGTAGTATAGTTAGCACCCCCGGAGCCTACGAGCAGTACTTC. It yields the protein CASSIVSTPGAYEQYF.

The J gene is TRBJ1-2, the V gene TRBV29-1; weak D call: TRBD1 (6 bases). Germline values: CDR1 SQVTM, CDR2 ANQGSEA. This CDR3 is 14 amino acids long. V gave up 1 base and J gave up 2 bases, with 11 bases separating them. This CDR3 reads CSVEVGRGNYGYTF. In DNA, the CDR3 is TGCAGCGTTGAAGTAGGCAGGGGAAACTATGGCTACACCTTC. The full variable domain, rest sourced from reference TRBV29-1 and TRBJ1-2, is SAVISQKPSRDICQRGTSLTIQCQVDSQVTMMFWYRQQPGQSLTLIATANQGSEATYESGFVIDKFPISRPNLTFSTLTVSNMSPEDSSIYLCSVEVGRGNYGYTFGSGTRLTVV.

This chain links TRBV10-3 with TRBJ2-5; perhaps TRBD2 as D (7 bases). The CDR3 is made up of 14 amino acids. Germline V gene data show CDR1 as ENHRY and CDR2 as SYGVKD. Between the trimmed V and J ends, which lost 5 bases and 5 bases, there was a span of 15 bases. The CDR3 sequence is CAISSYREGETQYF. The DNA of the CDR3 is TGTGCCATCAGTTCTTACAGGGAGGGGGAGACCCAGTACTTC.

CDR3 region: CASSLSAGVAYGYTF. In DNA form, the CDR3 reads TGTGCCAGCAGCTTATCGGCAGGGGTGGCCTATGGCTACACCTTC. The rearrangement uses TRBV7-6 and TRBJ1-2; TRBD1 is a possible D gene (6 bases). Trimming shortened V by 2 bases and J by 4 bases, and 14 bases separated the two germline ends. Germline V gives CDR1 SGHVS, CDR2 FNYEAQ. This CDR3 has 15 residues.

The chain links TRBV23-1 to TRBJ1-1; D is unresolved. TRBV23-1 is recorded as an ORF, its role being uncertain. V was shortened by 4 bases and J by 2 bases, with 11 bases between the two germline ends. This CDR3 spans 14 amino acids. CDR3 region: CASSPVPGNTEAFF. The CDR3 region has the DNA TGCGCCAGCAGTCCGGTGCCAGGAAACACTGAAGCTTTCTTT.

The rearrangement uses TRBV7-9 and TRBJ1-3; 8 bases map to TRBD1. Germline CDR1 is SEHNR and CDR2 is FQNEAQ (reference sequence). The CDR3 runs 14 residues. Trimming removed 8 bases from V and 2 bases from J; junction bases left unmatched: 5. The CDR3 spells CASARQGTGNTIYF. In nucleotides, the CDR3 is TGTGCCAGCGCGCGACAGGGGACTGGAAACACCATATATTTT.

The V call is TRBV6-5, the J call TRBJ2-1; 11 bases line up with TRBD1. V lost 5 bases and J lost 10; bases outside the gene matches: 7. CDR3 length: 14 amino acids. Germline-derived CDR1 and CDR2 are MNHEY and SVGAGI. CDR3 loop: CASSTGQGALEQFF. CDR3 nucleotide sequence: TGTGCCAGCAGTACAGGACAGGGGGCTTTGGAGCAGTTCTTC.

This clone was detected a few times. The chain recombines TRBV6-5 with TRBJ1-2; D is unresolved. With 2 bases removed from V and 1 base from J, the gap between germline ends came to 11 bases. The CDR3 length is 15 residues. Per germline, CDR1 MNHEY and CDR2 SVGAGI. Here the CDR3 reads CASSYDWGVNYGYTF. DNA of the CDR3: TGTGCCAGCAGTTACGATTGGGGAGTTAACTATGGCTACACCTTC.

The chain employs TRBV4-1 and TRBJ1-1; TRBD1 agrees at 7 bases. Per the germline V gene, CDR1 is MGHRA and CDR2 is YSYEKL. Germline trimming cut 3 bases from V and 1 base from J; bases unmatched to any gene: 2. The CDR3 is 14 amino acids. CDR3 region: CASSHGTANTEAFF. As DNA, the CDR3 is TGCGCCAGCAGCCACGGGACAGCGAACACTGAAGCTTTCTTT.

The CDR3 reads CASSVGQGYGYTF. The CDR3 DNA reads as TGCGCCAGCAGCGTTGGACAGGGATATGGCTACACCTTC. The J gene is TRBJ1-2, the V gene TRBV5-1, with 8 positions matching TRBD1. V lost 4 bases, J lost 5 bases, and 4 bases stayed unmatched. Germline CDR1 is SGHRS and CDR2 is YFSETQ. CDR3 length: 13 residues.

The rearrangement uses TRBV6-1 and TRBJ2-7; possible D gene TRBD1, 5 bases. Germline CDR1 and CDR2: MNHNS and SASEGT. The CDR3 runs 15 residues. Trimming left V 3 bases short and J 3 bases short, with 15 bases between. CDR3 nucleotide sequence: TGTGCCAGCAGTGATTGGTGGGGCTCCCTCTACGAGCAGTACTTC. This gives the protein CASSDWWGSLYEQYF.

V usage is TRBV5-4 and J usage is TRBJ1-2, with a weak D call TRBD1 (5 bases). The V end lost 10 bases, the J end lost 1 base, and 29 bases lay between the germline ends. Germline CDR1 is SGHNT and CDR2 is YYREEE (reference sequence). The CDR3 spans 18 residues. The CDR3 protein is CAGSGLPGNGGSNYGYTF. The CDR3 DNA reads TGTGCCGGATCAGGCCTACCAGGGAATGGGGGGAGTAACTATGGCTACACCTTC.

The chain carries TRBV6-1 and TRBJ2-5, with 9 bases that match TRBD1. V lost 0 bases to trimming and J lost 2 bases; unmatched junction nucleotides: 4. CDR1 is MNHNS and CDR2 is SASEGT in the germline V gene. The CDR3 covers 16 residues. The CDR3 DNA reads as TGTGCCAGCAGTGAAGCATGGGGGACAGGGCAAGAGACCCAGTACTTC. As protein: CASSEAWGTGQETQYF.

The rearrangement uses TRBV4-1 and TRBJ1-2; D gene ambiguous. The germline gives CDR1 MGHRA, CDR2 YSYEKL. With 1 base removed from V and 3 bases from J, the gap between germline ends came to 15 bases. The CDR3 totals 16 residues. The CDR3 region has the DNA TGCGCCAGCAGCCAAGGGTTGCGGCAGACTTACTATGGCTACACCTTC. It encodes CASSQGLRQTYYGYTF.

The gene calls are TRBV24-1 and TRBJ2-5, with a tentative D call TRBD2 (5 bases). The CDR3 covers 13 residues. The germline V and J ends were trimmed by 8 bases and 0 bases, with 9 bases remaining between them. Germline lookup yields CDR1 KGHDR and CDR2 SFDVKD. CDR3 region: CATNGLNQETQYF. Written as DNA, the CDR3 is TGTGCCACCAACGGACTCAACCAAGAGACCCAGTACTTC.

This chain connects TRBV11-2 to TRBJ2-2; TRBD2 is a possible D gene (6 bases). Germline V gene lookup returns CDR1 SGHAT and CDR2 FQNNGV. This CDR3 has 14 residues. V lost 5 bases, J lost 1 base, and 8 bases lay in between. CDR3 amino acids: CASSGGKNTGELFF. The CDR3 coding sequence is TGTGCCAGCAGCGGGGGGAAGAACACCGGGGAGCTGTTTTTT.

The chain is built from TRBV19 and TRBJ2-3; D remains unclear. The germline V and J ends were trimmed by 5 bases and 0 bases, with 9 bases remaining between them. The V gene's germline CDR1 is LNHDA and CDR2 SQIVND (reference sequence). The CDR3 has 14 residues. CDR3 sequence: CASSYEESTDTQYF. CDR3 in DNA: TGTGCCAGTAGTTACGAGGAGAGCACAGATACGCAGTATTTT.

The CDR3 reads CASGTDHSPLHF. The CDR3 nucleotides are TGTGCCAGCGGGACAGACCATTCACCCCTCCACTTT. The V gene is TRBV7-6, the J gene TRBJ1-6, with TRBD1 matching 7 bases. The ends lost 8 bases at V and 8 bases at J; junction bases unmatched: 3. The CDR3 loop spans 12 amino acids. The germline V gene encodes CDR1 SGHVS and CDR2 FNYEAQ.